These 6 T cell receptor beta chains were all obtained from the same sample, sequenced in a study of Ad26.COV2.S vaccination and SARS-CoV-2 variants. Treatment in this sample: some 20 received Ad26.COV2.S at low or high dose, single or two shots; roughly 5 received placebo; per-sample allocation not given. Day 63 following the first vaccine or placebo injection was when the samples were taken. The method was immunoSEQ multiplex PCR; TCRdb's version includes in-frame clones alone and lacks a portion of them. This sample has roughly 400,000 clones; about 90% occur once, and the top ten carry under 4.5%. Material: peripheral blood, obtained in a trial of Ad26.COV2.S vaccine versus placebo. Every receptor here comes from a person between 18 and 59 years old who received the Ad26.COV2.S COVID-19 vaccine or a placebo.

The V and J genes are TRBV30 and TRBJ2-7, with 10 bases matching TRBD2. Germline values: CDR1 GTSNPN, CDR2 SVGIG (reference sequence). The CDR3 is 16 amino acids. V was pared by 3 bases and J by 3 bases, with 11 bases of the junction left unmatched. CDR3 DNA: TGTGCCTGGAGGTCAGCCCCGGGACTAGCGAGCTACGAGCAGTACTTC. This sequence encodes CAWRSAPGLASYEQYF.

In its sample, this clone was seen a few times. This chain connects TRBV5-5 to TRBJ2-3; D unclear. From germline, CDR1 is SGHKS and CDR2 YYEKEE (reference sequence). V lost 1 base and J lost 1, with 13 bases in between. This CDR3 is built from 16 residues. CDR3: CASSLSSAVGTDTQYF. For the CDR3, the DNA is TGTGCCAGCAGCTTGAGTTCAGCTGTCGGCACAGATACGCAGTATTTT.

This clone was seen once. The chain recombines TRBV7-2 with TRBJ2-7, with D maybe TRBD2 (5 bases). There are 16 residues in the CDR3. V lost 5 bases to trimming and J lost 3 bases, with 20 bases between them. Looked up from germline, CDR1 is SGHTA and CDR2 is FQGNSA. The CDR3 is CASSLHVGSALYEQYF. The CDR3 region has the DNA TGTGCCAGCAGCCTACACGTGGGTAGCGCGCTCTACGAGCAGTACTTC.

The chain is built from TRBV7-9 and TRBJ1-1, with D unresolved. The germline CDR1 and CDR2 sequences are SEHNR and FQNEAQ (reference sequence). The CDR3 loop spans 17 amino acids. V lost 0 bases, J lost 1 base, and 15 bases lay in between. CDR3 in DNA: TGTGCCAGCAGCTTAGCCTTACAAGGATTACGGAACACTGAAGCTTTCTTT. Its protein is CASSLALQGLRNTEAFF.

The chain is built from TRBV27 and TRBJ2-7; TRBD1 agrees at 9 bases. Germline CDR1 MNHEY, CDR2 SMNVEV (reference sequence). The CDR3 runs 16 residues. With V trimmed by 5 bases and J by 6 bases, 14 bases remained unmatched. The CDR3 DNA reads TGTGCCAGCAGTCCATTAGCCGGGACAGGGCCAAGCGAGCAGTACTTC. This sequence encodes CASSPLAGTGPSEQYF.

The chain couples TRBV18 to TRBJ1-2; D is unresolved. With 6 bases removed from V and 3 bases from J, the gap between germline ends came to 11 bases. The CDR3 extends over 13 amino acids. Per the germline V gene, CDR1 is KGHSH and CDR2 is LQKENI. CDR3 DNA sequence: TGTGCCAGCTCCCAGACAAACGACTATGGCTACACCTTC. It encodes CASSQTNDYGYTF.